Presented here are 6 T cell receptor beta chains from one specimen sequenced in a study of PD-1 and CTLA-4 blockade in melanoma. Sequencing was performed with immunoSEQ multiplex PCR; in TCRdb, only in-frame clones are kept and a portion is missing. This table has about 16,000 clones, about 73% appearing once. The specimen was CD8+ T cells from peripheral blood, collected from a patient given anti-PD-1 treatment. These receptors were obtained from a human donor with melanoma.

The sample holds a few counts of this clone. The chain links TRBV10-3 to TRBJ2-7, with 8 bases fitting TRBD2. The CDR3 runs to 13 residues. J was trimmed by 7 bases and V by 2 bases; bases with no gene match: 4. The germline V gene encodes CDR1 ENHRY and CDR2 SYGVKD. CDR3 sequence: CAISETLAVEQYF. DNA for the CDR3: TGTGCCATCAGTGAGACACTAGCGGTAGAGCAGTACTTC.

A single count supports this clone. This chain links TRBV24-1 with TRBJ1-1; D is uncertain. The length of the CDR3 is 13 residues. Germline assignment: CDR1 KGHDR and CDR2 SFDVKD. V lost 4 bases to trimming and J lost 0 bases, with 5 bases between them. CDR3 region: CATSDRLNTEAFF. The CDR3 bases are TGTGCCACCAGTGACAGACTGAACACTGAAGCTTTCTTT.

V gene TRBV27 combines with J gene TRBJ2-3; D may match TRBD1 or TRBD2 (5 bases each). This CDR3 is 15 amino acids long. Germline lookup yields CDR1 MNHEY and CDR2 SMNVEV (reference sequence). Trimming left V 1 base short and J 5 bases short, with 13 bases between. The CDR3: CASSLWVRDLDTQYF. As DNA, the CDR3 is TGTGCCAGCAGTTTATGGGTTAGGGACCTAGATACGCAGTATTTT.

The chain is built from TRBV19 and TRBJ1-1; D not certain. V was pared by 11 bases and J by 2 bases, with 12 bases between. CDR3 size: 12 residues. The germline CDR1 and CDR2 sequences are LNHDA and SQIVND (reference sequence). The CDR3 reads CAVRPGNTEAFF. CDR3 bases: TGTGCCGTCCGACCGGGCAACACTGAAGCTTTCTTT.

The chain links TRBV10-2 to TRBJ2-3; the D is unclear. Germline CDR1 is WSHSY and CDR2 is SAAADI. The CDR3 has 14 residues. V lost 4 bases, J lost 0 bases, and 8 bases lay in between. The CDR3 bases are TGCGCCAGCAGTGCCCCCCGAAGCACAGATACGCAGTATTTT. Protein: CASSAPRSTDTQYF.

This chain's CDR3 is CASSPTQNSNTEAFF. The CDR3 nucleotides are TGTGCCAGCAGCCCCACTCAGAATTCGAACACTGAAGCTTTCTTT. V is TRBV9 and J is TRBJ1-1; D is uncertain. CDR3 size: 15 residues. Germline assignment: CDR1 SGDLS and CDR2 YYNGEE. V gave up 4 bases and J gave up 1 base, with 14 bases separating them.